Shown below are 14 T cell receptor beta chains from a single sample sequenced in a study of shared clonotypes between healthy human individuals. Repertoires were generated with immunoSEQ multiplex PCR, while TCRdb's copy carries only in-frame clones and drops some. The sample shows about 680,000 clones, approximately 79% of them seen only once. Sequencing was carried out using memory CD4+ T cells sorted from blood. Described subset: CD45RA-negative fraction. These receptor sequences come from a woman aged 25 to 45 in good health.

The chain joins TRBV11-2 to TRBJ1-6, with D tentatively TRBD1 (5 bases). The germline gives CDR1 SGHAT, CDR2 FQNNGV. This CDR3 has 17 residues. The ends were cut back, 1 base at V and 5 bases at J, with 15 bases in the middle. The CDR3 region has the DNA TGTGCCAGCAGCTTAGTGATACTAGGGGCCGATAATTCACCCCTCCACTTT. Amino acid sequence: CASSLVILGADNSPLHF.

J is TRBJ2-1 and V is TRBV2; TRBD1 matches at 10 bases. Unmatched junction bases numbered 8, after V lost 5 bases and J lost 10 bases. CDR3 length: 14 residues. Germline V gene sequence: CDR1 SNHLY, CDR2 FYNNEI. CDR3 nucleotides: TGTGCCAGCAGTTCCGGGACAGGGGAATTCGAGCAGTTCTTC. This codes for CASSSGTGEFEQFF.

The chain uses TRBV5-1 and TRBJ2-3; TRBD2 matches 8 bases. V was pared by 3 bases and J by 0 bases, with 6 bases of the junction left unmatched. The V gene's germline CDR1 is SGHRS and CDR2 YFSETQ. The CDR3 extends over 16 amino acids. CDR3 sequence (DNA): TGCGCCAGCAGCTCCCGCGCGGGGGGTAGCACAGATACGCAGTATTTT. This sequence encodes CASSSRAGGSTDTQYF.

This clone was observed once. The chain employs TRBV18 and TRBJ1-1; the match to TRBD1 covers 9 bases. The V gene end was trimmed by 0 bases and the J gene end by 5 bases; junction bases not matched to a gene: 7. CDR3 length: 16 amino acids. Germline V gene data show CDR1 as KGHSH and CDR2 as LQKENI. CDR3 amino acids: CASSPPAGQGRTEAFF. The CDR3 DNA sequence: TGTGCCAGCTCACCACCCGCGGGACAGGGACGGACTGAAGCTTTCTTT.

The chain links TRBV19 to TRBJ2-2; D gene unclear. The CDR3 extends over 15 amino acids. Per germline, CDR1 LNHDA and CDR2 SQIVND (reference sequence). Trimming removed 1 base from V and 7 bases from J, with 13 bases in between. CDR3 region: CASSIATVTDGELFF. In DNA, the CDR3 is TGTGCCAGTAGTATAGCGACCGTGACGGACGGGGAGCTGTTTTTT. The full variable domain, with the rest looked up from reference TRBV19 and TRBJ2-2, is DGGITQSPKYLFRKEGQNVTLSCEQNLNHDAMYWYRQDPGQGLRLIYYSQIVNDFQKGDIAEGYSVSREKKESFPLTVTSAQKNPTAFYLCASSIATVTDGELFFGEGSRLTVL.

This clone was observed many times. This chain joins TRBV18 and TRBJ2-7; TRBD1 might be the D (6 bases). The germline V gene has CDR1 KGHSH and CDR2 LQKENI. CDR3 length: 12 amino acids. Trimming took off 5 bases at V and 5 bases at J, with 10 bases between the two ends. The CDR3 region is CASSEGGDEQYF. The CDR3 DNA is TGTGCCAGCTCAGAAGGGGGAGACGAGCAGTACTTC. Based on the CDR3 plus reference TRBV18 and TRBJ2-7, the full variable domain is NAGVMQNPRHLVRRRGQEARLRCSPMKGHSHVYWYRQLPEEGLKFMVYLQKENIIDESGMPKERFSAEFPKEGPSILRIQQVVRGDSAAYFCASSEGGDEQYFGPGTRLTVT.

This clone showed up just a few times. The genes are TRBV5-1 and TRBJ1-5, with D maybe TRBD1 (6 bases). Germline lookup yields CDR1 SGHRS and CDR2 YFSETQ. Trimming removed 4 bases from V and 6 bases from J, with 14 bases in between. The CDR3 spans 14 residues. The CDR3 DNA reads TGCGCCAGCAGCCAAGGGGGAGTCGGTCAGCCCCAGCATTTT. The encoded protein is CASSQGGVGQPQHF.

This clone appeared many times. CDR3 bases: TGTGCCACCTGTCCGGGACAGGGGAATGAAAAACTGTTTTTT. Encoded protein: CATCPGQGNEKLFF. The chain recombines TRBV15 with TRBJ1-4; TRBD1 matches 10 bases. The CDR3 spans 14 residues. V lost 8 bases, J lost 5 bases, and 5 bases stayed unmatched. The V gene's germline CDR1 is LNHNV and CDR2 YYDKDF (reference sequence).

This chain links TRBV6-1 with TRBJ2-1, with D uncertain. Germline V CDR1 and CDR2: MNHNS, SASEGT. V gave up 3 bases and J gave up 4 bases, with 10 bases separating them. CDR3 length equals 14 residues. CDR3: CASSDFGSYNEQFF. DNA of the CDR3: TGTGCCAGCAGTGATTTCGGATCGTACAATGAGCAGTTCTTC.

The rearrangement uses TRBV5-1 and TRBJ1-2; 7 bases are a match to TRBD1. J lost 3 bases, V lost 4 bases, and 9 bases had no gene match. CDR3 length equals 15 residues. CDR1 and CDR2 (germline): SGHRS, YFSETQ. CDR3 region: CASSPGLTGDYGYTF. CDR3 nucleotide sequence: TGCGCCAGCAGCCCGGGATTAACAGGGGACTATGGCTACACCTTC.

Regarding this clone: At the DNA level, this CDR3 is encoded by other sequences in the same sample as well. The V and J genes are TRBV20-1 and TRBJ2-1, with 7 bases that match TRBD2. V was pared by 6 bases and J by 7 bases, with 3 bases of the junction left unmatched. Germline V CDR1 and CDR2: DFQATT, SNEGSKA (reference sequence). The CDR3 loop spans 11 amino acids. The CDR3 protein is CSARGVNEQFF. In DNA, the CDR3 is TGCAGTGCCCGGGGGGTTAATGAGCAGTTCTTC.

This clone has a single count. V gene TRBV18 combines with J gene TRBJ2-4; D uncertain. Germline loops: CDR1 KGHSH, CDR2 LQKENI. Deletions cut 5 bases from V and 6 bases from J, with 5 bases between. This CDR3 region has 11 residues. CDR3 sequence reads: CASSKSNIQYF. CDR3 bases: TGTGCCAGCTCAAAATCAAACATTCAGTACTTC.

J is TRBJ2-5 and V is TRBV23-1; TRBD1 matches 10 bases. TRBV23-1 has ORF status, its function being uncertain. The CDR3 is 13 amino acids. V shed 8 bases and J 4 bases; nucleotides not matched to a gene: 4. The CDR3: CASDRDRGETQYF. CDR3 DNA sequence: TGCGCCAGCGACCGGGACAGGGGAGAGACCCAGTACTTC.

The CDR3 DNA reads TGTGCCAGCAGCCACACGTCAGACTACGAGCAGTACTTC. Translating it yields CASSHTSDYEQYF. The chain is built from TRBV21-1 and TRBJ2-7; the table calls TRBD1, which could not be checked here. TRBV21-1 is an annotated pseudogene. The CDR3 loop spans 13 amino acids.